The 5 T cell receptor beta chains given below trace back to one sample, sequenced in a study of blood T cell repertoires in COVID-19. Only in-frame clones appear in the TCRdb table, and some are missing; sequencing was by immunoSEQ multiplex PCR. This table has approximately 120,000 clones, more than 70% appearing once. Sequencing was performed on peripheral blood. These receptor sequences come from a man older than 75 with active or convalescent COVID-19.

The chain employs TRBV11-2 and TRBJ2-4, with 9 bases fitting TRBD1. Germline lookup yields CDR1 SGHAT and CDR2 FQNNGV. J lost 3 bases, V lost 5 bases, and 2 bases had no gene match. The CDR3 is 14 amino acids. CDR3 nucleotide sequence: TGTGCCAGCAGCCCGACAGGGGGCAAAAACATTCAGTACTTC. This codes for CASSPTGGKNIQYF.

This rearrangement joins TRBV5-1 to TRBJ1-1; no clear D. CDR3 length equals 13 residues. Trimming pared 0 bases from V and 1 base from J, leaving 4 bases between. Per the germline V gene, CDR1 is SGHRS and CDR2 is YFSETQ. For the CDR3, the DNA is TGCGCCAGCAGCTTGGTCAGGAACACTGAAGCTTTCTTT. This codes for CASSLVRNTEAFF.

The genes are TRBV12-3 or TRBV12-4 and TRBJ1-5; 7 bases fit TRBD1. CDR3 length: 13 amino acids. Losses at the gene ends were 6 bases for V and 4 bases for J; bases not matched to a gene: 3. The CDR3 spells CASRPQGNQPQHF. The DNA of the CDR3 is TGTGCCAGCAGACCACAGGGGAATCAGCCCCAGCATTTT.

The sample holds one count of this clone. The chain has TRBV2 and TRBJ2-7, with D possibly being TRBD2 (5 bases). From germline, CDR1 is SNHLY and CDR2 FYNNEI. Trimming left V 1 base short and J 6 bases short, with 10 bases between. This CDR3 region has 13 residues. The chain's CDR3 is CASSEVRAGEQYF. CDR3 bases: TGTGCCAGCAGTGAAGTACGGGCGGGCGAGCAGTACTTC.

The chain joins TRBV6-2 or TRBV6-3 to TRBJ2-1; TRBD1 matches at 7 bases. The CDR3 totals 16 residues. CDR1 and CDR2 (germline): MNHEY, SVGEGT. V lost 2 bases and J lost 4; bases outside the gene matches: 8. CDR3 coding DNA: TGTGCCAGCAGTTACCCGACAGGGAGAGGATACAATGAGCAGTTCTTC. It yields the protein CASSYPTGRGYNEQFF.